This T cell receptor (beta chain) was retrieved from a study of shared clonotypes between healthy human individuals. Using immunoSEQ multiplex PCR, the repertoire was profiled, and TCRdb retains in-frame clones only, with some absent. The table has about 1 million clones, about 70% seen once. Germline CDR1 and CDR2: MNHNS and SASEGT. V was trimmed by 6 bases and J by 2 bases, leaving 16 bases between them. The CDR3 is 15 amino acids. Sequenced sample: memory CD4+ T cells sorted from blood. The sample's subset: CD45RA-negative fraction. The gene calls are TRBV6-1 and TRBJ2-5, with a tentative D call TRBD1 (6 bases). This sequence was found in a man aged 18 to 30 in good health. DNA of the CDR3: TGTGCCAGCAGCGACTCCGGACAGAATCAAGAGACCCAGTACTTC. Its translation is CASSDSGQNQETQYF.